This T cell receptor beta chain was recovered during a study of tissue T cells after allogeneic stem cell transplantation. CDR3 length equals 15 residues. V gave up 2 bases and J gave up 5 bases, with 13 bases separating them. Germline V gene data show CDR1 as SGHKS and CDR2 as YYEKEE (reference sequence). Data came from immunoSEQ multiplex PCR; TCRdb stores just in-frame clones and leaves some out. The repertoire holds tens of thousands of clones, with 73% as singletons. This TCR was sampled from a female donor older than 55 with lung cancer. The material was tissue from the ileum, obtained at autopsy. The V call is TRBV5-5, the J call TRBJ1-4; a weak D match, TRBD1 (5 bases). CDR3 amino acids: CASSFSWDSNEKLFF. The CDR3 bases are TGTGCCAGCAGCTTCTCCTGGGACTCCAATGAAAAACTGTTTTTT.